These 21 T cell receptor beta chains were sequenced from one sample in a study of vaccination effects on CD4 cells after COVID-19. Libraries were prepared by immunoSEQ multiplex PCR; TCRdb keeps only in-frame clonotypes and omits some of them. The sample includes about 24,000 clones, roughly 80% of them seen just once. These receptors' targets are unknown. ViraFEST assay sequencing came after antigen-specific CD4+ T cells were expanded with viral peptide pools. A roughly 10-day culture period preceded the isolation of CD4+ T cells. All participants had two doses of either the BNT162b2 or mRNA-1273 vaccine. Here the sequenced sample was CD4+ T cells from PBMCs cultured with SARS-CoV-2 spike peptides, taken after COVID-19 vaccination. Receptors originate from a human donor who received a COVID-19 vaccine. Some clones in this sample may be carry-over from other donors' samples.

This clone was counted a single time. The V gene is TRBV11-2, the J gene TRBJ2-1, with 7 bases identical to TRBD1. Germline CDR1 and CDR2: SGHAT and FQNNGV. The CDR3 consists of 15 residues. After removal of 10 bases from V and 2 bases from J, the junction contained 11 bases not matched to a gene. The CDR3 here is CATQQQTGPYNEQFF. For the CDR3, the DNA is TGTGCCACCCAGCAACAGACAGGGCCCTACAATGAGCAGTTCTTC. Supplemented by reference TRBV11-2 and TRBJ2-1, the full variable domain reads EAGVAQSPRYKIIEKRQSVAFWCNPISGHATLYWYQQILGQGPKLLIQFQNNGVVDDSQLPKDRFSAERLKGVDSTLKIQPAKLEDSAVYLCATQQQTGPYNEQFFGPGTRLTVL.

This clone is a singleton in its sample. V and J are TRBV7-8 and TRBJ2-7; 7 nucleotides agree with TRBD1. V shed 1 base, J shed 2 bases, and the junction held 2 bases outside the gene matches. Germline V gene sequence: CDR1 SGHVS, CDR2 FQNEAQ. This CDR3 has 14 amino acids. The CDR3 reads CASSLETGTYEQYV. The CDR3 DNA follows: TGTGCCAGCAGCTTAGAGACAGGGACCTACGAGCAGTACGTC.

This sequence joins TRBV29-1 and TRBJ1-1, with TRBD1 matching over 7 bases. J gave up 0 bases and V 7 bases, and 8 bases lay outside the gene matches. CDR3 length: 14 amino acids. Germline assignment: CDR1 SQVTM and CDR2 ANQGSEA. In nucleotides, the CDR3 is TGCAGCGGTATTAGGACAGGTCTGAACACTGAAGCTTTCTTT. It yields the protein CSGIRTGLNTEAFF.

This clone has a handful of counts. The chain combines TRBV5-1 with TRBJ1-5; tentatively, D is TRBD1 (6 bases). The germline CDR1 and CDR2 sequences are SGHRS and YFSETQ. V was clipped by 5 bases and J by 7 bases, with 13 bases between them. The CDR3 is 13 residues long. The chain's CDR3 is CASRQGPRQPQHF. For the CDR3, the DNA is TGCGCCAGCAGACAGGGCCCCAGGCAGCCCCAGCATTTT.

V usage is TRBV29-1 and J usage is TRBJ1-2; tentative D call: TRBD1 (6 bases). CDR1 and CDR2 (germline): SQVTM, ANQGSEA. With 4 bases removed from V and 4 bases from J, the gap between germline ends came to 13 bases. The length of the CDR3 is 13 residues. CDR3 amino acids: CSVGEGGLYGYTF. DNA for the CDR3: TGCAGCGTTGGGGAGGGGGGTCTCTATGGCTACACCTTC.

This clone was seen only once. V usage is TRBV5-1 and J usage is TRBJ2-3, with D possibly TRBD1 on 6 matching bases. This CDR3 has 14 residues. V gave up 5 bases and J gave up 4 bases, with 14 bases separating them. CDR1 and CDR2 (germline): SGHRS, YFSETQ. This CDR3 is CASSRETGADTQYF. CDR3 in DNA: TGCGCCAGCAGTCGTGAGACAGGAGCAGATACGCAGTATTTT.

The J gene is TRBJ1-1, the V gene TRBV25-1; tentative D call: TRBD1 (5 bases). The CDR3 has 13 residues. V dropped 4 bases and J dropped 2 bases, with 8 bases sitting between them. Germline CDR1 reads MGHDK; CDR2 reads SYGVNS. The CDR3 DNA is TGTGCCAGCAGTGGACAGCCAAACACTGAAGCTTTCTTT. It encodes CASSGQPNTEAFF.

The genes are TRBV6-5 and TRBJ1-4, with D possibly being TRBD1 (6 bases). The CDR3 runs to 12 residues. The ends were cut back, 9 bases at V and 3 bases at J, with 8 bases in the middle. Germline V CDR1 and CDR2: MNHEY, SVGAGI. The CDR3: CASGQPNEKLFF. As DNA, the CDR3 is TGTGCCAGTGGACAGCCTAATGAAAAACTGTTTTTT.

This clone was seen a few times. This chain links TRBV5-4 with TRBJ2-3, with TRBD1 matching 7 bases. The germline V gene encodes CDR1 SGHNT and CDR2 YYREEE (reference sequence). This CDR3 has 15 amino acids. Unmatched junction bases numbered 9, after V lost 5 bases and J lost 3 bases. The DNA of the CDR3 is TGTGCCAGCAGTTCGCTCTACAGGGGAACAGATACGCAGTATTTT. Translation: CASSSLYRGTDTQYF. Using reference TRBV5-4 and TRBJ2-3 for the parts outside the CDR3, the full variable domain is ETGVTQSPTHLIKTRGQQVTLRCSSQSGHNTVSWYQQALGQGPQFIFQYYREEENGRGNFPPRFSGLQFPNYSSELNVNALELDDSALYLCASSSLYRGTDTQYFGPGTRLTVL.

This clone was detected a few times. DNA for the CDR3: TGCGCCAGCAGCCCTGACATTAAGAACACTGAAGCTTTCTTT. This gives the protein CASSPDIKNTEAFF. The chain combines TRBV5-1 with TRBJ1-1; no definite D call. The germline V gene has CDR1 SGHRS and CDR2 YFSETQ. Deletions cut 4 bases from V and 1 base from J, with 11 bases between. This CDR3 contains 14 residues.

The chain is built from TRBV5-8 and TRBJ2-3, with TRBD2 as a possible D gene (6 bases). V dropped 10 bases and J dropped 0 bases, with 27 bases sitting between them. CDR1 and CDR2 (germline): SGHTS, YDEGEE. The CDR3 runs 18 residues. As DNA, the CDR3 is TGTGCCTCCCCGAATAATCCGGGGGAGACAGCTAGCACAGATACGCAGTATTTT. Protein: CASPNNPGETASTDTQYF.

This chain uses TRBV5-1 with TRBJ1-1; D perhaps matches TRBD1 (6 bases). V lost 6 bases and J 0 bases, leaving 12 bases between the germline ends. Germline assignment: CDR1 SGHRS and CDR2 YFSETQ. This CDR3 comprises 14 residues. For the CDR3, the DNA is TGCGCCAGCAACACAGGGAGCATGAACACTGAAGCTTTCTTT. Encoded protein: CASNTGSMNTEAFF.

This rearrangement joins TRBV6-6 to TRBJ2-2; 7 positions match TRBD1. V gave up 1 base and J gave up 7 bases; unmatched junction bases: 3. The CDR3 is 14 amino acids. The germline V gene encodes CDR1 MNHNY and CDR2 SVGAGI (reference sequence). The DNA for the CDR3 is TGTGCCAGCAGTTACTTACAGGGGTTCGGGGAGCTGTTTTTT. Protein sequence: CASSYLQGFGELFF.

In its sample, this clone was seen a few times. This rearrangement joins TRBV7-8 to TRBJ1-2; D ambiguous. Germline assignment: CDR1 SGHVS and CDR2 FQNEAQ. Trimming cost V 5 bases and J 6 bases, with 13 bases left between them. The CDR3 contains 13 residues. The CDR3 sequence: CASSTSVENGYTF. CDR3 DNA: TGTGCCAGCAGCACCTCGGTTGAGAATGGCTACACCTTC. Based on the CDR3 plus reference TRBV7-8 and TRBJ1-2, the full variable domain is GAGVSQSPRYKVAKRGQDVALRCDPISGHVSLFWYQQALGQGPEFLTYFQNEAQLDKSGLPSDRFFAERPEGSVSTLKIQRTQQEDSAVYLCASSTSVENGYTFGSGTRLTVV.

V is TRBV19 and J is TRBJ1-6; D uncertain. V gave up 5 bases and J gave up 2 bases, with 16 bases separating them. The CDR3 has 17 amino acids. Looked up from germline, CDR1 is LNHDA and CDR2 is SQIVND (reference sequence). The CDR3 bases are TGTGCCAGTAGTCCCCACTGGGAGTTGGCCTATAATTCACCCCTCCACTTT. Translation: CASSPHWELAYNSPLHF. Filled out from reference TRBV19 and TRBJ1-6, the complete variable domain reads DGGITQSPKYLFRKEGQNVTLSCEQNLNHDAMYWYRQDPGQGLRLIYYSQIVNDFQKGDIAEGYSVSREKKESFPLTVTSAQKNPTAFYLCASSPHWELAYNSPLHFGNGTRLTVT.

This clone came up a few times. This rearrangement joins TRBV28 to TRBJ1-2; 9 bases fit TRBD1. This CDR3 is 15 amino acids long. Germline assignment: CDR1 MDHEN and CDR2 SYDVKM. The ends lost 6 bases at V and 4 bases at J; junction bases unmatched: 9. CDR3 residues: CASRVGQGTVYGYTF. Here the CDR3 DNA reads TGTGCCAGCAGAGTTGGACAGGGGACCGTCTATGGCTACACCTTC.

The V call is TRBV5-1, the J call TRBJ1-4; D not certain. Germline-derived CDR1 and CDR2 are SGHRS and YFSETQ. The CDR3 loop spans 13 amino acids. Between the trimmed V and J ends, which lost 0 bases and 7 bases, there was a span of 7 bases. This CDR3 reads CASSLEAVEKLFF. In DNA, the CDR3 is TGCGCCAGCAGCTTGGAGGCAGTTGAAAAACTGTTTTTT.

The rearrangement links TRBV6-2 or TRBV6-3 to TRBJ1-6, with a possible D match to TRBD1 (5 bases). This CDR3 has 14 residues. Germline V CDR1 and CDR2: MNHEY, SVGEGT. Trimming left V 6 bases short and J 7 bases short, with 13 bases between. CDR3 sequence (DNA): TGTGCCAGCAGCCCGCAGGGTGGGAATTCACCCCTCCACTTT. This sequence encodes CASSPQGGNSPLHF.

The rearrangement links TRBV5-1 to TRBJ1-1; a weak D match, TRBD1 (5 bases). Trimming cost V 1 base and J 1 base, with 8 bases left between them. Germline values: CDR1 SGHRS, CDR2 YFSETQ. CDR3 length equals 14 residues. The CDR3 here is CASSLSGGNTEAFF. DNA of the CDR3: TGCGCCAGCAGCTTGTCCGGGGGGAACACTGAAGCTTTCTTT.

As concerns this clone: The junction does not match germline at one end; this may be a read error. CDR3 region: CAISDGQGGAFF. The CDR3 DNA is TGTGCCATTAGTGACGGGCAGGGAGGAGCTTTCTTT. The V gene is TRBV10-3, the J gene TRBJ1-1, with a tentative D call TRBD1 (5 bases). The CDR3 runs 12 residues. Germline-derived CDR1 and CDR2 are ENHRY and SYGVKD.

This clone was seen a few times. The gene calls are TRBV7-4 and TRBJ1-1; tentative D call: TRBD1 (5 bases). The CDR3 has 14 amino acids. V lost 5 bases to trimming and J lost 4 bases, with 14 bases between them. In germline, CDR1 is SGHVT, CDR2 SQSDAQ. The CDR3 DNA is TGTGCCAGCAGCCTTCAGGGTAGTGGCACTGAAGCTTTCTTT. Its translation is CASSLQGSGTEAFF.